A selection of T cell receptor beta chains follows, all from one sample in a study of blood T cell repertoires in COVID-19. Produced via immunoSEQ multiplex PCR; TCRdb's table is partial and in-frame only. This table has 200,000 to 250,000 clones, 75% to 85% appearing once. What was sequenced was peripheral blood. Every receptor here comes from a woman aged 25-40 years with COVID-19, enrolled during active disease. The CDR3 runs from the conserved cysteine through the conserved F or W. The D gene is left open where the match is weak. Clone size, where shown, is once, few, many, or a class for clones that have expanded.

CDR3: CASSLGGENQPQHF
DNA: TGTGCCAGCAGCTTAGGGGGGGAGAATCAGCCCCAGCATTTT
J: TRBJ1-5
V: TRBV7-9
size: .
D: .

CDR3: CASSSQGAGEQYF
DNA: TGTGCCAGCAGCTCCCAGGGGGCGGGAGAGCAGTACTTC
J: TRBJ2-7
V: TRBV7-9
size: few
D: TRBD1

CDR3: CASSILADDTDTQYF
DNA: TGTGCCAGTAGTATTCTAGCGGATGACACAGATACGCAGTATTTT
J: TRBJ2-3
V: TRBV19
size: .
D: TRBD2

CDR3: CASSLDRANTEAFF
DNA: TGCGCCAGCAGCTTGGACAGGGCGAACACTGAAGCTTTCTTT
J: TRBJ1-1
V: TRBV5-1
size: .
D: .

CDR3: CSARGDSEAFF
DNA: TGCAGTGCTAGAGGGGACAGTGAAGCTTTCTTT
J: TRBJ1-1
V: TRBV20-1
size: once
D: TRBD1

CDR3: CASSPPGQGEKLFF
DNA: TGCGCCAGCAGCCCCCCGGGACAGGGGGAAAAACTGTTTTTT
J: TRBJ1-4
V: TRBV5-1
size: .
D: TRBD1

CDR3: CASSSGTSGTDTQYF
DNA: TGTGCCAGCAGCTCGGGGACTAGCGGCACAGATACGCAGTATTTT
J: TRBJ2-3
V: TRBV11-3
size: .
D: TRBD2

CDR3: CATSDGGYDTDTQYF
DNA: TGTGCCACCAGTGACGGGGGATACGACACAGATACGCAGTATTTT
J: TRBJ2-3
V: TRBV24-1
size: few
D: .

CDR3: CASSPQGLGTEAFF
DNA: TGTGCCAGCTCCCCACAGGGACTGGGGACTGAAGCTTTCTTT
J: TRBJ1-1
V: TRBV18
size: few
D: .

CDR3: CASSRLAGLGETQYF
DNA: TGTGCCAGCAGCCGACTAGCGGGACTCGGGGAGACCCAGTACTTC
J: TRBJ2-5
V: TRBV2
size: once
D: TRBD2

CDR3: CASSRLGLGVEAFF
DNA: TGTGCCAGCAGCCGCCTCGGTTTGGGAGTTGAAGCTTTCTTT
J: TRBJ1-1
V: TRBV6-5
size: .
D: .

CDR3: CAWSRRGLREQYF
DNA: TGTGCCTGGAGTCGTCGGGGATTGAGGGAGCAGTACTTC
J: TRBJ2-7
V: TRBV30
size: .
D: .

CDR3: CASSLSRGRGTEAFF
DNA: TGTGCCAGCAGTTTATCGAGGGGGCGGGGCACTGAAGCTTTCTTT
J: TRBJ1-1
V: TRBV27
size: .
D: TRBD1

CDR3: CASSQDSMARGYTF
DNA: TGTGCCAGCAGCCAAGACTCGATGGCGCGGGGCTACACCTTC
J: TRBJ1-2
V: TRBV4-2
size: few
D: .

CDR3: CAAGSAPNYGYTF
DNA: TGTGCCGCCGGGAGTGCCCCTAACTATGGCTACACCTTC
J: TRBJ1-2
V: TRBV10-3
size: .
D: .

CDR3: CASSFRTGPINEQFF
DNA: TGTGCCAGCAGCTTCAGGACAGGGCCGATCAATGAGCAGTTCTTC
J: TRBJ2-1
V: TRBV7-6
size: .
D: TRBD1

CDR3: CASSEPTSELQETQYF
DNA: TGTGCCAGCAGCGAACCGACTAGCGAACTCCAAGAGACCCAGTACTTC
J: TRBJ2-5
V: TRBV7-9
size: .
D: TRBD2

CDR3: CASTRQGYGYTF
DNA: TGTGCCAGCACTCGACAGGGCTATGGCTACACCTTC
J: TRBJ1-2
V: TRBV28
size: .
D: TRBD1

CDR3: CATRIDRGGNQPQHF
DNA: TGTGCCACCAGGATCGACAGGGGTGGCAATCAGCCCCAGCATTTT
J: TRBJ1-5
V: TRBV10-3
size: .
D: TRBD1

CDR3: CASSEAHRVGQPQHF
DNA: TGCGCCAGCAGTGAGGCCCACAGGGTGGGGCAGCCCCAGCATTTT
J: TRBJ1-5
V: TRBV10-2
size: .
D: .

CDR3: CASSQDRGTELFSGNTIYF
DNA: TGCGCCAGCAGCCAAGATCGCGGGACGGAATTATTCTCTGGAAACACCATATATTTT
J: TRBJ1-3
V: TRBV4-3
size: .
D: .

CDR3: CASSEYTTYYTDTQYF
DNA: TGTGCCAGCAGTGAATATACCACCTATTACACAGATACGCAGTATTTT
J: TRBJ2-3
V: TRBV25-1
size: .
D: .

CDR3: CASSPPGLAGGTNEQFF
DNA: TGTGCCAGCTCACCACCGGGACTAGCGGGAGGTACCAATGAGCAGTTCTTC
J: TRBJ2-1
V: TRBV18
size: .
D: TRBD2

CDR3: CASSVRVGPSYNEQFF
DNA: TGTGCCAGCAGTGTCCGGGTGGGGCCCTCCTACAATGAGCAGTTCTTC
J: TRBJ2-1
V: TRBV6-1
size: .
D: .